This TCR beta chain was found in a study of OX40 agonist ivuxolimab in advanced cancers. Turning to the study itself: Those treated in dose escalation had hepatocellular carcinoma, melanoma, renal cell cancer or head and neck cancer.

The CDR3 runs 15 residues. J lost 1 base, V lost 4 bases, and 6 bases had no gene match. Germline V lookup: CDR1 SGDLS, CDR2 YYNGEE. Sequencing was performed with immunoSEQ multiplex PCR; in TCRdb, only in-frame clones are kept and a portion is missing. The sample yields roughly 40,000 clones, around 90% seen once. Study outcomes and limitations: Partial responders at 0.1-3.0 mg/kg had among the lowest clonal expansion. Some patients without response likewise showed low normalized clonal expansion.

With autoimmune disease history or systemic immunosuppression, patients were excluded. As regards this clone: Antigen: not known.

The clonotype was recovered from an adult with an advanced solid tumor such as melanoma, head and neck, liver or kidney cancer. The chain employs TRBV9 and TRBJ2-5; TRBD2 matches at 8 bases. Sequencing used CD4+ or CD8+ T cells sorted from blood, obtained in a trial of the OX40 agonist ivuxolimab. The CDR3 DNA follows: TGTGCCAGCAGCCCTACAACTAGCGGCCAAGAGACCCAGTACTTC. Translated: CASSPTTSGQETQYF.